The clone carrying this T cell receptor (beta chain) appeared once. Its antigen is unknown. Sequencing used immunoSEQ multiplex PCR; TCRdb keeps in-frame clones, though not all of them. The table has approximately 80,000 clones, around 85% seen once; the top ten hold about 3%. In germline, CDR1 is SGHTA, CDR2 FQGNSA. This CDR3 contains 15 residues. The ends were cut back, 1 base at V and 3 bases at J, with 12 bases in the middle. This entry is derived from a study of T cell responses to AZD1222 COVID-19 vaccine. Notes on the study in general: A rise in Spike-specific TCR breadth and depth followed two AZD1222 doses. At 160-218 and 743-854, vaccine-associated CD4 TCRs were dominant, and they spanned spike. The donor cohort was predominantly white British with a female majority, and clonal diversity may have been underestimated. Variant regions that are unmutated are reportedly the target of nearly half of spike-specific TCRs.

The source is an adult who received the AZD1222 COVID-19 vaccine. The rearrangement uses TRBV7-2 and TRBJ1-2; D uncertain. Sample: peripheral blood, taken 28 days after the second AZD1222 dose. The CDR3 protein is CASSLVLGQDYGYTF. For the CDR3, the DNA is TGTGCCAGCAGCTTAGTTTTAGGTCAGGACTATGGCTACACCTTC.